One and the same sample provided the 29 T cell receptor beta chains below, sequenced in a study of Ad26.COV2.S vaccination and SARS-CoV-2 variants. Treatment given: some 20 received Ad26.COV2.S at low or high dose, single or two shots; several received placebo; per-sample allocation not given. Repertoires come from day 63 after the first vaccine or placebo injection. Produced via immunoSEQ multiplex PCR; TCRdb's table is partial and in-frame only. Of a few hundred thousand clones in the sample, 80% to 90% are singletons; the top ten hold 7% to 9.5%. Specimen: peripheral blood, collected in a trial of Ad26.COV2.S vaccine versus placebo. The receptors originated from a person between 18 and 60 years old who received the Ad26.COV2.S COVID-19 vaccine or a placebo.

The gene calls are TRBV5-1 and TRBJ2-2; D not resolved. CDR3 length equals 13 residues. V was trimmed by 4 bases and J by 5 bases, leaving 9 bases between them. CDR1 is SGHRS, CDR2 YFSETQ, per germline. The CDR3, as DNA: TGCGCCAGCAGCCATACAAGGACCGGGGAGCTGTTTTTT. Protein: CASSHTRTGELFF.

V and J are TRBV3-1 (or the pseudogene TRBV3-2) and TRBJ1-6, with D uncertain. Trimming stripped 4 bases from V and 3 bases from J, with 13 bases between. Looked up from germline, CDR1 is LGHDT and CDR2 is YNNKEL (reference sequence). The CDR3 length is 16 residues. The CDR3 DNA is TGTGCCAGCAGCCCCCTTTCCATGGACTATAATTCACCCCTCCACTTT. Protein product: CASSPLSMDYNSPLHF.

The chain links TRBV10-3 to TRBJ1-4, with no clear D. V was shortened by 2 bases and J by 0 bases, with 16 bases between the two germline ends. The germline V gene encodes CDR1 ENHRY and CDR2 SYGVKD. The CDR3 covers 18 residues. The CDR3 sequence: CAISEGPRGLATNEKLFF. CDR3 sequence (DNA): TGTGCCATCAGTGAGGGTCCAAGAGGGTTGGCAACTAATGAAAAACTGTTTTTT.

The genes are TRBV30 and TRBJ1-4, with D maybe TRBD1 (6 bases). The V end was cut by 3 bases, the J end by 12 bases, with 14 bases between. CDR3 length: 12 residues. CDR1 is GTSNPN, CDR2 SVGIG, per germline (reference sequence). The CDR3 coding sequence is TGTGCCTGGAGGCGAGACAGGCGGGAACTGTTTTTT. This sequence encodes CAWRRDRRELFF.

The V call is TRBV20-1, the J call TRBJ1-2; D is undetermined. Germline values: CDR1 DFQATT, CDR2 SNEGSKA (reference sequence). The CDR3 consists of 11 residues. The V end lost 5 bases, the J end lost 1 base, and 5 bases lay between the germline ends. CDR3: CSASDNYGYTF. CDR3 nucleotide sequence: TGCAGTGCTTCCGATAACTATGGCTACACCTTC.

The V call is TRBV7-9, the J call TRBJ2-1; 13 nucleotides line up with TRBD2. Germline CDR1 reads SEHNR; CDR2 reads FQNEAQ (reference sequence). The CDR3 is made up of 16 amino acids. The junction had 13 bases not matched to a gene; V was cut back by 7 bases and J by 10 bases. The CDR3 DNA reads as TGTGCCAGCACGTTAAGCACTAGCGGGAGGGTGGGCGAGCAGTTCTTC. As protein: CASTLSTSGRVGEQFF. Together with reference TRBV7-9 and TRBJ2-1, the CDR3 gives the full variable domain: DTGVSQNPRHKITKRGQNVTFRCDPISEHNRLYWYRQTLGQGPEFLTYFQNEAQLEKSRLLSDRFSAERPKGSFSTLEIQRTEQGDSAMYLCASTLSTSGRVGEQFFGPGTRLTVL.

In this sample, this clone turned up a few times. The chain employs TRBV14 and TRBJ2-7; 8 positions match TRBD2. This CDR3 region has 15 residues. The germline CDR1 and CDR2 sequences are SGHDN and FVKESK. V shed 6 bases, J shed 4 bases, and the junction held 11 bases outside the gene matches. The CDR3 sequence: CASSPYTSGVYEQYF. As DNA, the CDR3 is TGTGCCAGCAGTCCCTATACTAGCGGAGTATACGAGCAGTACTTC.

In its sample, this clone was seen many times. The chain uses TRBV5-1 and TRBJ2-1; the D gene could be TRBD1 or TRBD2 (5 bases each). This CDR3 region has 15 residues. V was shortened by 4 bases and J by 4 bases, with 15 bases between the two germline ends. Germline CDR1 reads SGHRS; CDR2 reads YFSETQ. The CDR3 DNA sequence: TGCGCCAGCAGCCTCCGGGACCAAACTTACAATGAGCAGTTCTTC. It codes for CASSLRDQTYNEQFF.

There are a few counts of this clone. CDR3 region: CASSQVVAGGLPGTGELFF. The CDR3 DNA follows: TGTGCCAGCAGCCAAGTGGTAGCGGGGGGCCTACCCGGCACCGGGGAGCTGTTTTTT. The chain couples TRBV3-1 (or the pseudogene TRBV3-2) to TRBJ2-2; 10 nucleotides agree with TRBD2. With V trimmed by 1 base and J by 4 bases, 12 bases remained unmatched. This CDR3 comprises 19 residues. CDR1 LGHDT and CDR2 YNNKEL come from the germline V gene (reference sequence).

This clone was seen only a few times. The chain links TRBV4-2 to TRBJ1-2; D is unclear. Germline V gives CDR1 LGHNA, CDR2 YNFKEQ. The CDR3 covers 14 residues. Trimming left V 0 bases short and J 5 bases short, with 10 bases between. CDR3 nucleotides: TGTGCCAGCAGCCAAGAAAAGGGTTGGTATGGCTACACCTTC. It codes for CASSQEKGWYGYTF.

V is TRBV21-1 and J is TRBJ2-2; the table names TRBD2, a call not compared with the DNA. TRBV21-1 is a documented pseudogene. The CDR3 length is 17 residues. Here the CDR3 DNA reads TGTGCCAGCCGAGGGCGGGGCGGGAACTGGGACACCGGGGAGCTGTTTTTT. It codes for CASRGRGGNWDTGELFF.

The chain has TRBV7-8 and TRBJ2-7; TRBD1 is a possible D gene (5 bases). The length of the CDR3 is 14 residues. Looked up from germline, CDR1 is SGHVS and CDR2 is FQNEAQ. The germline V and J ends were trimmed by 2 bases and 0 bases, with 8 bases remaining between them. The CDR3 nucleotides read TGTGCCAGCAGCTTATCACAGGCCTCCTACGAGCAGTACTTC. Amino acid sequence: CASSLSQASYEQYF.

This clone was found a few times. The V gene is TRBV4-2, the J gene TRBJ1-5, with 7 bases matching TRBD1. Germline CDR1 reads LGHNA; CDR2 reads YNFKEQ. The CDR3 contains 17 residues. V was clipped by 0 bases and J by 1 base; unmatched bases: 6. DNA of the CDR3: TGTGCCAGCAGCCAAGAACCGAAACAGGGGAGCAATCAGCCCCAGCATTTT. Its translation: CASSQEPKQGSNQPQHF.

This sequence joins TRBV27 and TRBJ2-1; TRBD1 matches at 11 bases. CDR1 MNHEY and CDR2 SMNVEV come from the germline V gene (reference sequence). With 5 bases clipped from V and 7 bases from J, the junction kept 13 bases outside the gene matches. This CDR3 region has 17 residues. The CDR3 DNA follows: TGTGCCAGCAGTCTAGCTGGCTGGGGGACAGGGGGGAATGAGCAGTTCTTC. The encoded protein is CASSLAGWGTGGNEQFF.

This chain links TRBV19 with TRBJ1-5; D not resolved. The CDR3 has 13 amino acids. V was cut by 2 bases and J by 4 bases, with 6 bases left in between. The V gene's germline CDR1 is LNHDA and CDR2 SQIVND (reference sequence). The CDR3 nucleotides are TGTGCCAGTAGTATATCTAGGAATCAGCCCCAGCATTTT. It is translated as CASSISRNQPQHF.

The rearrangement links TRBV5-6 to TRBJ2-1; 8 bases are a match to TRBD2. From germline, CDR1 is SGHDT and CDR2 YYEEEE. The CDR3 covers 14 residues. Trimming cost V 2 bases and J 7 bases; bases outside gene matches: 5. The CDR3 reads CASSFGGGFNEQFF. The CDR3, as DNA: TGTGCCAGCAGCTTCGGCGGGGGGTTTAATGAGCAGTTCTTC.

This chain connects TRBV5-1 to TRBJ2-5; TRBD2 agrees at 9 bases. V lost 0 bases to trimming and J lost 5 bases; unmatched junction nucleotides: 5. Germline CDR1 SGHRS, CDR2 YFSETQ. This CDR3 has 15 amino acids. CDR3 in DNA: TGCGCCAGCAGCTTGGGGGCTAGCGGGGCGGAGACCCAGTACTTC. This codes for CASSLGASGAETQYF.

J is TRBJ1-5 and V is TRBV7-9; D is uncertain. This CDR3 is 13 amino acids long. Germline V gene lookup returns CDR1 SEHNR and CDR2 FQNEAQ (reference sequence). V lost 1 base and J 5 bases, leaving 6 bases between the germline ends. The CDR3 region has the DNA TGTGCCAGCAGCTTAGTGGTGGATCAGCCCCAGCATTTT. Its protein product is CASSLVVDQPQHF.

The chain carries TRBV27 and TRBJ2-7, with D unresolved. The ends were cut back, 2 bases at V and 7 bases at J, with 9 bases in the middle. CDR1 is MNHEY and CDR2 is SMNVEV in the germline V gene (reference sequence). The CDR3 runs to 12 residues. The CDR3, as DNA: TGTGCCAGCAGTTTAAACGGGCTTGAGCAGTACTTC. Amino acid sequence: CASSLNGLEQYF.

The rearrangement joins TRBV28 to TRBJ1-2; no clear D gene. CDR3 length equals 17 residues. Per the germline V gene, CDR1 is MDHEN and CDR2 is SYDVKM. V lost 2 bases and J 6 bases, leaving 22 bases between the germline ends. The CDR3 spells CASSLETYSGGDNGYTF. The CDR3 nucleotides read TGTGCCAGCAGTTTAGAAACCTACTCGGGTGGGGATAATGGCTACACCTTC.

This rearrangement joins TRBV11-1 to TRBJ2-3; D unresolved. Germline V lookup: CDR1 SGHAT, CDR2 FQDESV (reference sequence). The V gene lost 2 bases and the J gene lost 2 bases, with 5 bases spanning the gap. This CDR3 comprises 13 residues. The CDR3 loop is CASSLRLTDTQYF. The CDR3 DNA reads TGTGCCAGCAGCTTAAGACTCACAGATACGCAGTATTTT.

The chain combines TRBV27 with TRBJ1-4, with TRBD1 matching over 10 bases. This CDR3 is 14 amino acids long. Germline CDR1 MNHEY, CDR2 SMNVEV (reference sequence). J lost 7 bases, V lost 3 bases, and 2 bases had no gene match. CDR3 in DNA: TGTGCCAGCAGTTTCGGGACAGGGGTTGAAAAACTGTTTTTT. It yields the protein CASSFGTGVEKLFF.

This clone appeared a few times. The genes are TRBV19 and TRBJ1-5, with D hard to call. Trimming pared 8 bases from V and 0 bases from J, leaving 11 bases between. The CDR3 extends over 14 amino acids. Germline assignment: CDR1 LNHDA and CDR2 SQIVND (reference sequence). The CDR3 DNA is TGTGCCAGTCACGGGCCTTATAGCAATCAGCCCCAGCATTTT. As protein: CASHGPYSNQPQHF.

The rearrangement joins TRBV7-2 to TRBJ1-6; no reliable D call. The germline V and J ends were trimmed by 1 base and 8 bases, with 6 bases remaining between them. This CDR3 is built from 13 residues. Germline CDR1 SGHTA, CDR2 FQGNSA. CDR3 amino acids: CASSLETHSPLHF. CDR3 in DNA: TGTGCCAGCAGCTTAGAGACTCATTCACCCCTCCACTTT. Combining the CDR3 with reference TRBV7-2 and TRBJ1-6 gives the whole variable domain GAGVSQSPSNKVTEKGKDVELRCDPISGHTALYWYRQSLGQGLEFLIYFQGNSAPDKSGLPSDRFSAERTGGSVSTLTIQRTQQEDSAVYLCASSLETHSPLHFGNGTRLTVT.

The gene calls are TRBV5-6 and TRBJ2-6, with D maybe TRBD1 (5 bases). Trimming removed 1 base at V and 0 bases at J, with 11 bases between. Germline CDR1 is SGHDT and CDR2 is YYEEEE. CDR3 length: 17 residues. CDR3: CASSLWGLPSGANVLTF. The CDR3 nucleotides are TGTGCCAGCAGCTTGTGGGGCCTGCCCTCTGGGGCCAACGTCCTGACTTTC.

The chain is built from TRBV5-1 and TRBJ1-4, with 11 positions matching TRBD1. The J segment lost 8 bases and the V segment lost 4 bases, leaving 4 bases of the junction unmatched. The germline V gene encodes CDR1 SGHRS and CDR2 YFSETQ. The CDR3 consists of 14 residues. CDR3: CASSGGQGVEKLFF. DNA of the CDR3: TGCGCCAGCAGCGGGGGACAGGGGGTAGAAAAACTGTTTTTT.

The chain carries TRBV30 and TRBJ1-2; D perhaps matches TRBD1 (6 bases). CDR1 is GTSNPN and CDR2 is SVGIG in the germline V gene (reference sequence). Trimming took off 2 bases at V and 3 bases at J, with 16 bases between the two ends. CDR3 length: 15 amino acids. CDR3 protein: CAWSPAGGPYYGYTF. Written as DNA, the CDR3 is TGTGCCTGGAGTCCCGCGGGGGGCCCGTACTATGGCTACACCTTC.

This clone has more than one count but fewer than ten. The genes are TRBV19 and TRBJ1-3, with a possible D match to TRBD1 (6 bases). Trimming shortened V by 5 bases and J by 0 bases, and 17 bases separated the two germline ends. CDR3 length: 17 residues. Germline values: CDR1 LNHDA, CDR2 SQIVND (reference sequence). The CDR3 sequence: CASSSAGVSFSGNTIYF. CDR3 nucleotide sequence: TGTGCCAGTAGTTCCGCAGGGGTGTCCTTCTCTGGAAACACCATATATTTT.

This sequence joins TRBV4-2 and TRBJ2-3; D is ambiguous. Germline CDR1 and CDR2: LGHNA and YNFKEQ. V dropped 2 bases and J dropped 2 bases, with 14 bases sitting between them. The CDR3 is made up of 16 amino acids. CDR3 region: CASSQQRGNFTDTQYF. CDR3 sequence (DNA): TGTGCCAGCAGCCAACAAAGAGGAAATTTCACAGATACGCAGTATTTT.